What follows are 18 T cell receptor beta chains derived from one specimen sequenced in a study of shared clonotypes between healthy human individuals. Clones were sequenced by immunoSEQ multiplex PCR, and TCRdb holds only the in-frame ones, with some missing. This table has roughly 2.2 million clones, just under 95% appearing once. What was sequenced was naive CD4+ T cells from PBMCs. Subset given: CD45RA+ positively selected. The receptors were gathered from a man younger than 35 in good health. Some clones in this sample may be carry-over from other donors' samples.

This chain joins TRBV29-1 and TRBJ2-1, with D uncertain. The V gene lost 7 bases and the J gene lost 4 bases, with 14 bases spanning the gap. The CDR3 runs 13 residues. The germline V gene encodes CDR1 SQVTM and CDR2 ANQGSEA. CDR3 coding DNA: TGCAGCGCCTATGAGGTGGGATACAATGAGCAGTTCTTC. Translated: CSAYEVGYNEQFF.

V and J are TRBV5-1 and TRBJ1-1, with D maybe TRBD1 (6 bases). V lost 3 bases and J 1 base, leaving 7 bases between the germline ends. CDR1 is SGHRS and CDR2 is YFSETQ in the germline V gene. The CDR3 sequence is 13 residues long. The CDR3 region has the DNA TGCGCCAGCAGCTGGGGGGCGAACACTGAAGCTTTCTTT. Residues: CASSWGANTEAFF.

CDR3 residues: CASSLDLRDEQFF. CDR3 DNA: TGTGCCAGCAGCTTAGATCTTAGGGATGAGCAGTTCTTC. This chain uses TRBV11-2 with TRBJ2-1, with D uncertain. Trimming cost V 0 bases and J 8 bases, with 8 bases left between them. Germline V CDR1 and CDR2: SGHAT, FQNNGV. The CDR3 loop spans 13 amino acids.

The gene calls are TRBV19 and TRBJ1-5; D is ambiguous. The V end lost 1 base, the J end lost 0 bases, and 22 bases lay between the germline ends. Germline values: CDR1 LNHDA, CDR2 SQIVND (reference sequence). The CDR3 sequence is 20 residues long. CDR3 in DNA: TGTGCCAGTAGTATAGTTCGTTGGCAGACTACTCTGTATAGCAATCAGCCCCAGCATTTT. Amino acids: CASSIVRWQTTLYSNQPQHF.

The chain joins TRBV6-6 to TRBJ1-2, with a weak D call TRBD1 (6 bases). This CDR3 contains 14 residues. Trimming removed 6 bases at V and 2 bases at J, with 13 bases between. The germline CDR1 and CDR2 sequences are MNHNY and SVGAGI (reference sequence). The CDR3 here is CASSGGGLNYGYTF. Written as DNA, the CDR3 is TGTGCCAGCAGCGGGGGGGGGCTGAACTATGGCTACACCTTC.

The rearrangement joins TRBV6-1 to TRBJ2-7; D gene uncertain. CDR1 and CDR2 from the germline V gene are MNHNS and SASEGT. Trimming took off 3 bases at V and 4 bases at J, with 10 bases between the two ends. The CDR3 extends over 13 amino acids. The CDR3 DNA sequence: TGTGCCAGCAGTGAGATCGACGGTTACGAGCAGTACTTC. Its protein product is CASSEIDGYEQYF.

CDR3 sequence reads: CASSPPGGSGYGYTF. The CDR3 DNA sequence: TGTGCCAGCTCACCACCTGGGGGCTCCGGCTATGGCTACACCTTC. The J gene is TRBJ1-2, the V gene TRBV18; D is perhaps TRBD1 (6 bases). The CDR3 loop spans 15 amino acids. CDR1 and CDR2 from the germline V gene are KGHSH and LQKENI. Trimming removed 0 bases at V and 4 bases at J, with 12 bases between.

This sequence joins TRBV5-1 and TRBJ1-2; D call uncertain. CDR1 is SGHRS, CDR2 YFSETQ, per germline. V was clipped by 0 bases and J by 8 bases, with 17 bases between them. The length of the CDR3 is 15 residues. CDR3 bases: TGCGCCAGCAGCTTGGGAGGAACATCCCTATTGGGCTACACCTTC. Residues: CASSLGGTSLLGYTF.

CDR3 coding DNA: TGTGCCAGTAGCAAGTTGACAATGAACACTGAAGCTTTCTTT. It encodes CASSKLTMNTEAFF. The V and J genes are TRBV9 and TRBJ1-1; no clear D. Germline-derived CDR1 and CDR2 are SGDLS and YYNGEE. V was pared by 8 bases and J by 0 bases, with 14 bases between. This CDR3 region has 14 residues.

This sequence joins TRBV7-2 and TRBJ2-5, with D uncertain. The CDR3 loop spans 14 amino acids. Germline V gene data show CDR1 as SGHTA and CDR2 as FQGNSA. V was cut by 5 bases and J by 4 bases, with 14 bases left in between. CDR3: CASSHGRDGETQYF. For the CDR3, the DNA is TGTGCCAGCAGCCATGGTAGGGATGGAGAGACCCAGTACTTC.

This chain uses TRBV19 with TRBJ1-5; 7 positions agree with TRBD1. After removal of 6 bases from V and 7 bases from J, the junction contained 12 bases not matched to a gene. CDR1 and CDR2 from the germline V gene are LNHDA and SQIVND (reference sequence). The CDR3 covers 15 residues. CDR3 sequence (DNA): TGTGCCAGTAGCCAAACAGGGGCAGGGCAACAGCCCCAGCATTTT. This sequence encodes CASSQTGAGQQPQHF.

The V and J genes are TRBV7-4 and TRBJ1-1; D is possibly TRBD1 (6 bases). CDR3 length equals 16 residues. The germline V gene has CDR1 SGHVT and CDR2 SQSDAQ. Trimming stripped 4 bases from V and 1 base from J, with 16 bases between. For the CDR3, the DNA is TGTGCCAGCAGCTCCCGTACACAGGGTTCGAACACTGAAGCTTTCTTT. Translated: CASSSRTQGSNTEAFF.

CDR3 in amino acids: CASKRAGLAGGRFYNEQFF. The CDR3 DNA sequence: TGCGCCAGCAAACGGGCGGGACTAGCGGGAGGAAGGTTTTACAATGAGCAGTTCTTC. The gene calls are TRBV5-1 and TRBJ2-1, with 15 bases fitting TRBD2. From germline, CDR1 is SGHRS and CDR2 YFSETQ. The trim removed 6 bases at V and 4 bases at J, leaving 14 bases unmatched. This CDR3 region has 19 residues.

CDR3 protein: CASSVTYYEQYF. The CDR3 nucleotides read TGTGCCAGCAGCGTGACGTACTACGAGCAGTACTTC. This chain joins TRBV7-9 and TRBJ2-7; D gene uncertain. This CDR3 is 12 amino acids long. Germline V gives CDR1 SEHNR, CDR2 FQNEAQ (reference sequence). The V gene lost 5 bases and the J gene lost 3 bases, with 8 bases spanning the gap. The full variable domain, completed using reference TRBV7-9 and TRBJ2-7, is DTGVSQNPRHKITKRGQNVTFRCDPISEHNRLYWYRQTLGQGPEFLTYFQNEAQLEKSRLLSDRFSAERPKGSFSTLEIQRTEQGDSAMYLCASSVTYYEQYFGPGTRLTVT.

The chain is built from TRBV15 and TRBJ2-3, with TRBD2 identical over 13 bases. The CDR3 contains 20 residues. Germline loops: CDR1 LNHNV, CDR2 YYDKDF (reference sequence). V shed 0 bases and J 4 bases; nucleotides not matched to a gene: 13. The CDR3 DNA sequence: TGTGCCACCAGCAGAGATCTGGGGACTAGCGGGAATGGTAAGCCAGATACGCAGTATTTT. Protein product: CATSRDLGTSGNGKPDTQYF.

This chain uses TRBV5-4 with TRBJ1-2; D ambiguous. Germline loops: CDR1 SGHNT, CDR2 YYREEE (reference sequence). The V end was cut by 4 bases, the J end by 2 bases, with 12 bases between. This CDR3 spans 14 amino acids. This CDR3 is CASSPNPLNYGYTF. Here the CDR3 DNA reads TGTGCCAGCAGCCCAAACCCTCTGAACTATGGCTACACCTTC.

The chain has TRBV29-1 and TRBJ2-6; D gene uncertain. The germline V gene has CDR1 SQVTM and CDR2 ANQGSEA. The CDR3 runs 13 residues. Trimming pared 4 bases from V and 0 bases from J, leaving 4 bases between. The CDR3 DNA is TGCAGCGTTGGGACCTCTGGGGCCAACGTCCTGACTTTC. Residues: CSVGTSGANVLTF.

This clone was counted a single time. V usage is TRBV2 and J usage is TRBJ2-7, with D possibly called TRBD1 or TRBD2 (5 bases each). This CDR3 has 14 amino acids. V lost 6 bases and J 5 bases, leaving 17 bases between the germline ends. Germline loops: CDR1 SNHLY, CDR2 FYNNEI. The CDR3 DNA reads as TGTGCCAGCAGGAGGTCCAGGGTGGGAGACGAGCAGTACTTC. Translation gives CASRRSRVGDEQYF.